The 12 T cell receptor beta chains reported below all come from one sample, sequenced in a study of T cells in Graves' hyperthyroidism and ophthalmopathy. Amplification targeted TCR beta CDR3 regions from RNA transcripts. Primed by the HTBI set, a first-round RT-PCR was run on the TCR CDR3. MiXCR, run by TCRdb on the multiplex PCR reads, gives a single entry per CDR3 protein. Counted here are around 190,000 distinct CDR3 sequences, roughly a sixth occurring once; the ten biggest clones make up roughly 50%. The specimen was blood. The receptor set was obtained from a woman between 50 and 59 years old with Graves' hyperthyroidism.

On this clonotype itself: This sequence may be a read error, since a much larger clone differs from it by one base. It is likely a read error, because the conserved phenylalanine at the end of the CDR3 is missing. The CDR3, as DNA: TGTGCCAGCAGCATACGGGACCGGGACACCGGGGAGCTGTTTCTT. Amino acid sequence: CASSIRDRDTGELFL. This rearrangement joins TRBV12-3 or TRBV12-4 to TRBJ2-2; D may correspond to TRBD1 or TRBD2 (5 bases each). The CDR3 runs 15 residues. Trimming stripped 6 bases from V and 3 bases from J, with 14 bases between.

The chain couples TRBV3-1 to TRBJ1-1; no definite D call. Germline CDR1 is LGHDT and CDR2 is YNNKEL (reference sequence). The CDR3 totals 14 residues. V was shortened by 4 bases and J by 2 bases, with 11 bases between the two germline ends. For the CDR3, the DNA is TGTGCCAGCAGCCCCTCGGCGGGAAACACTGAAGCTTTCTTT. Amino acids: CASSPSAGNTEAFF. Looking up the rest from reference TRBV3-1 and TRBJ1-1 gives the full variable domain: DTAVSQTPKYLVTQMGNDKSIKCEQNLGHDTMYWYKQDSKKFLKIMFSYNNKELIINETVPNRFSPKSPDKAHLNLHINSLELGDSAVYFCASSPSAGNTEAFFGQGTRLTVV.

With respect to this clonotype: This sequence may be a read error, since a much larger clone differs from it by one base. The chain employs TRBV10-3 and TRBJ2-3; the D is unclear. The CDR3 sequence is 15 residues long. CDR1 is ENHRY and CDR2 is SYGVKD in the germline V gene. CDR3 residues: CAVSELVGSTDTQYF. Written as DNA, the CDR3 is TGTGCCGTCAGTGAGCTGGTGGGAAGCACAGATACGCAGTATTTT.

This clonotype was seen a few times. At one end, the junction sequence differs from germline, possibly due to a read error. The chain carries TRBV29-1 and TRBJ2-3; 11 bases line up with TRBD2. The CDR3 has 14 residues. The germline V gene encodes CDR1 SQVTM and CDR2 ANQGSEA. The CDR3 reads CSVEGASGRDTQYF. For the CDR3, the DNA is TGCAGCGTCGAAGGGGCTAGCGGGAGGGATACGCAGTATTTT.

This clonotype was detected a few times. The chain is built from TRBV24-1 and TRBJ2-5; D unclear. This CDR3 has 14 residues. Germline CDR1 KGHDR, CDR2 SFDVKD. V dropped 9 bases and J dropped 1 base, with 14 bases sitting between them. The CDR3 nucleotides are TGTGCCACCGGCACCGGTAGTGCCCAAGAGACCCAGTACTTC. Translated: CATGTGSAQETQYF.

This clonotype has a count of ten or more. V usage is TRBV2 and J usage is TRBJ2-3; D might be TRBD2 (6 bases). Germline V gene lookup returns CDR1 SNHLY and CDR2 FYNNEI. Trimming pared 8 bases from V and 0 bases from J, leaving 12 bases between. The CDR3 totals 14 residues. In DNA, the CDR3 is TGTGCCAGCCCTTCGGAGGGAAGCACAGATACGCAGTATTTT. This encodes CASPSEGSTDTQYF.

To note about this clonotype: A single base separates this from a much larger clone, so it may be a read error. The DNA for the CDR3 is TGTGCCAGCAGCCCTCCCGGAGCTAAGAACGCTGAAGCTTTCTTT. Protein product: CASSPPGAKNAEAFF. The V and J genes are TRBV7-9 and TRBJ1-1, with D unresolved. This CDR3 contains 15 residues. Germline-derived CDR1 and CDR2 are SEHNR and FQNEAQ (reference sequence).

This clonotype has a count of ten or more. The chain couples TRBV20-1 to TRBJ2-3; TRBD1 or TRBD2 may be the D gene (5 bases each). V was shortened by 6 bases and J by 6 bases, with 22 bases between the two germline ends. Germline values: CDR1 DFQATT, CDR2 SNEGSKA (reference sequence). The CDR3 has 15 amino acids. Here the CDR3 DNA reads TGCAGTGCCAGGTTTGAGGGACGCGGTCGCGATACGCAGTATTTT. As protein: CSARFEGRGRDTQYF.

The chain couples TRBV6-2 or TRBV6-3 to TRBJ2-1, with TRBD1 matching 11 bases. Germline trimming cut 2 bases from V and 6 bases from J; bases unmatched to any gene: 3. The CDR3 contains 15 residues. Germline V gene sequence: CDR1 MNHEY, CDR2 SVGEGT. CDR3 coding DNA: TGTGCCAGCAGTTACGTGGGGACAGGGGGCAATGAGCAGTTCTTC. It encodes CASSYVGTGGNEQFF.

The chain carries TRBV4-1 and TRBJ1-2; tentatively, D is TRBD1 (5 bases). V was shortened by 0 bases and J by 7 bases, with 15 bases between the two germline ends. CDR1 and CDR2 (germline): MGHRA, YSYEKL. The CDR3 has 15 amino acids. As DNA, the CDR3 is TGCGCCAGCAGCCAAGATATTTTCAGGGAGGGTGGCTACACCTTC. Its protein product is CASSQDIFREGGYTF.

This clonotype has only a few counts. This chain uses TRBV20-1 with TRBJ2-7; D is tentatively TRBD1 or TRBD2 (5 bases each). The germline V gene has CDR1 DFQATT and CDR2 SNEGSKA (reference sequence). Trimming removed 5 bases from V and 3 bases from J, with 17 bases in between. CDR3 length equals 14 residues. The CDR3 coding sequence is TGCAGTGCTCGTAGAGGGACCTTCGGCTACGAGCAGTACTTC. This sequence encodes CSARRGTFGYEQYF.

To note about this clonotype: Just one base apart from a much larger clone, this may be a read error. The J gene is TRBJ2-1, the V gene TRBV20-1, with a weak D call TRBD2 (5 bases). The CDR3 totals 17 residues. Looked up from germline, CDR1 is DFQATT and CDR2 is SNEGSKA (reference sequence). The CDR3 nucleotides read TGCAGTGCTAGAGATCCGGGTTTAGCGAACTCCTACGATGAGCAGTTCTTC. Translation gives CSARDPGLANSYDEQFF.